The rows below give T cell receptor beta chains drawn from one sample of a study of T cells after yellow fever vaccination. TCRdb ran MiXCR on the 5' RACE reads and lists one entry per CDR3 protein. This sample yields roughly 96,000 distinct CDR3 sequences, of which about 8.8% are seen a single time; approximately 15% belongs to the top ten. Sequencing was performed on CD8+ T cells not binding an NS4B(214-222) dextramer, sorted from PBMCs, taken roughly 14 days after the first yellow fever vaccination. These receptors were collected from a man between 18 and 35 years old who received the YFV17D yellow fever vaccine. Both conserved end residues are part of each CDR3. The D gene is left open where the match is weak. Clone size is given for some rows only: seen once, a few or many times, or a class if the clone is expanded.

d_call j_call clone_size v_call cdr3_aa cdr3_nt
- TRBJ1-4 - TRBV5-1 CASSLVGVGARTEKLFF TGCGCCAGCAGCTTGGTCGGCGTTGGGGCGCGGACTGAAAAACTGTTTTTT
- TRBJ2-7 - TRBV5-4 CASSLEETPYEQYF TGTGCCAGCAGCTTGGAAGAGACGCCCTACGAGCAGTACTTC
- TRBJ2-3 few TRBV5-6 CASSPLPTGSTDTQYF TGTGCCAGCAGCCCTCTCCCGACAGGAAGCACAGATACGCAGTATTTT
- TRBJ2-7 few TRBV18 CASSPPDGTYEQYF TGTGCCAGCTCACCACCTGACGGGACCTACGAGCAGTACTTC
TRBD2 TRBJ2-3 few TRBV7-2 CASSLGPTSGGTDTQYF TGTGCCAGCAGCTTAGGCCCGACTAGCGGGGGCACAGATACGCAGTATTTT
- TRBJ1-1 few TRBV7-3 CASGLQGKNTEAFF TGTGCCAGCGGTTTACAGGGAAAGAACACTGAAGCTTTCTTT
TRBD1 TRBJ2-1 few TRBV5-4 CASSPYRGESDNEQFF TGTGCCAGCAGCCCTTACAGGGGGGAGAGCGACAATGAGCAGTTCTTC
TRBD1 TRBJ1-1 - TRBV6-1 CASSPRGHRVEAFF TGTGCCAGCAGTCCAAGGGGGCATCGGGTTGAAGCTTTCTTT
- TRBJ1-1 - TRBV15 CATSRGMTTEAFF TGTGCCACCAGCAGAGGGATGACCACTGAAGCTTTCTTT
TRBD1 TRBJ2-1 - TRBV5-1 CASSTMDRAWEQFF TGCGCCAGCAGCACTATGGACAGGGCGTGGGAGCAGTTCTTC
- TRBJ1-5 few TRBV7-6 CASSLAVDSNQPQHF TGTGCCAGCAGCTTAGCGGTGGACAGCAATCAGCCCCAGCATTTT
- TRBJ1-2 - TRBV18 CASSPTGWSYGYTF TGTGCCAGCTCACCAACAGGGTGGAGCTATGGCTACACCTTC
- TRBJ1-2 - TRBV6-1 CASSTGRRDYGYTF TGTGCCAGCAGCACCGGGAGGAGGGACTATGGCTACACCTTC
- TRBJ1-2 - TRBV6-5 CASSYRGKGVSEGYTF TGTGCCAGCAGTTACAGGGGAAAAGGGGTTTCGGAGGGCTACACCTTC
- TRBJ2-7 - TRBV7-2 CASSLSPLLGSYEQYF TGTGCCAGCAGCTTGAGCCCTCTCTTAGGTTCCTACGAGCAGTACTTC
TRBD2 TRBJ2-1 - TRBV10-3 CAITRMGLAGDNEQFF TGTGCCATCACCAGAATGGGACTAGCGGGGGACAATGAGCAGTTCTTC
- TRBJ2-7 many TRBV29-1 CSVEWGGTYEQYF TGCAGCGTTGAATGGGGCGGTACCTACGAGCAGTACTTC
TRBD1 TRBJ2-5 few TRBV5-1 CASSKPATGLEETQYF TGCGCCAGCTCGAAGCCAGCGACAGGGCTGGAAGAGACCCAGTACTTC
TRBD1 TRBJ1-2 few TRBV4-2 CASSRKGGTAGDYGYTF TGTGCCAGCAGCCGCAAGGGGGGGACAGCGGGTGATTATGGCTACACCTTC
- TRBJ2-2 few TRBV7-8 CASGGPAGELFF TGTGCCAGCGGAGGGCCGGCCGGGGAGCTGTTTTTT
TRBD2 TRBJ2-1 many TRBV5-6 CASSSNLAGDLHNEQFF TGTGCCAGCAGCTCTAACTTAGCGGGGGACCTCCACAATGAGCAGTTCTTC
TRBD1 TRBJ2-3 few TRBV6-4 CASSDGTGSTDTQYF TGTGCCAGCAGTGACGGGACAGGTAGCACAGATACGCAGTATTTT
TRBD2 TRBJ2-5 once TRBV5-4 CASSSPLGGQETQYF TGTGCCAGCAGTTCACCTCTCGGGGGGCAAGAGACCCAGTACTTC
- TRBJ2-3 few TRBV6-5 CASSYSWGGADTQYF TGTGCCAGCAGTTACTCCTGGGGAGGAGCAGATACGCAGTATTTT
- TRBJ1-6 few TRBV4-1 CASSHAGSNSPLHF TGCGCCAGCAGCCACGCGGGGTCGAATTCACCCCTCCACTTT
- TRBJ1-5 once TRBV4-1 CASSQERQPQHF TGCGCCAGCAGCCAAGAACGGCAGCCCCAGCATTTT
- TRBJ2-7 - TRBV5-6 CASSPGHFCYEQYF TGTGCCAGCAGCCCGGGGCACTTCTGCTACGAGCAGTACTTC
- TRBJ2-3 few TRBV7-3 CASSFEGWDTQYF TGTGCCAGCAGCTTCGAGGGCTGGGATACGCAGTATTTT
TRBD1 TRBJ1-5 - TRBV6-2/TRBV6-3 CASSSGQGNQPQHF TGTGCCAGCAGTTCTGGACAGGGCAATCAGCCCCAGCATTTT
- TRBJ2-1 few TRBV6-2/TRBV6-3 CASRPTAGLNEQFF TGTGCCAGCAGACCGACCGCCGGGCTTAATGAGCAGTTCTTC
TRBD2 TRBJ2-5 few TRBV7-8 CASSLASSGGPQETQYF TGTGCCAGCAGCTTAGCGTCCAGCGGGGGCCCCCAAGAGACCCAGTACTTC
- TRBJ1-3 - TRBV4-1 CASSPAGNSGNTIYF TGCGCCAGCTCCCCCGCTGGGAACTCTGGAAACACCATATATTTT
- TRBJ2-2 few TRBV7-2 CASSVPENGAGELFF TGTGCCAGCAGCGTCCCAGAGAATGGGGCCGGGGAGCTGTTTTTT
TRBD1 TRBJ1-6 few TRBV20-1 CSARDPGTGGLSYNSPLHF TGCAGTGCTAGAGACCCCGGGACAGGTGGCCTCTCCTATAATTCACCCCTCCACTTT
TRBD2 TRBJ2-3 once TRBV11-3 CASSSPAGGPRADTQYF TGTGCCAGCAGCTCCCCAGCGGGGGGGCCCAGGGCAGATACGCAGTATTTT
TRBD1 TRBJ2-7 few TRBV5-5 CASSFVGQGRLIYEQYF TGTGCCAGCAGCTTCGTAGGACAGGGGCGCCTAATTTACGAGCAGTACTTC
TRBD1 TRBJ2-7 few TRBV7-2 CASSFPGTVTYEQYF TGTGCCAGCAGCTTTCCCGGGACAGTTACCTACGAGCAGTACTTC
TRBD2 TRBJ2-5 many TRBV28 CASKGIRDYLSQYF TGTGCCAGCAAGGGGATCCGGGACTATCTCTCCCAGTACTTC
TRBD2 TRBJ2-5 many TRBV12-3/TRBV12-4 CASRGKRGSWETQYF TGTGCCAGCAGGGGGAAGCGGGGGAGCTGGGAGACCCAGTACTTC
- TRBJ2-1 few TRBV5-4 CASSFGTPGEQFF TGTGCCAGCAGTTTCGGGACCCCCGGCGAGCAGTTCTTC
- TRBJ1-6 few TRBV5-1 CASSLRGTTRTDNSPLHF TGCGCCAGCAGCTTGAGGGGGACGACCCGGACTGATAATTCACCCCTCCACTTT
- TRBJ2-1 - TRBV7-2 CASSHSSHFDEQFF TGTGCCAGCAGCCACTCCTCCCACTTCGATGAGCAGTTCTTC
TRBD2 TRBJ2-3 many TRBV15 CATSRLIAGSTDTQYF TGTGCCACCAGCAGACTAATAGCGGGGAGCACAGATACGCAGTATTTT
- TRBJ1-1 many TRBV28 CASSFQNTEAFF TGTGCCAGCAGTTTCCAGAACACTGAAGCTTTCTTT
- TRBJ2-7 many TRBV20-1 CSAGLSARDPFYEQYF TGCAGTGCCGGATTGAGTGCTAGAGATCCCTTTTACGAGCAGTACTTC
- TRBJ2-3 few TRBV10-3 CAISESGKGRDTQYF TGTGCCATCAGTGAGTCGGGGAAGGGCCGAGATACGCAGTATTTT
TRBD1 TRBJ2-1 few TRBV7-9 CASSSDRGRHEQFF TGTGCCAGCAGCTCGGACAGGGGTCGCCATGAGCAGTTCTTC
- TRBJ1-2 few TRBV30 CAWSGSGYTF TGTGCCTGGTCCGGCTCCGGCTACACCTTC
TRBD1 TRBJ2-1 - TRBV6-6 CASSPRQGQFF TGTGCCAGCAGCCCCAGACAGGGCCAGTTCTTC
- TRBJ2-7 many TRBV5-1 CASSLTSTYEQYF TGCGCCAGCAGCTTGACTAGTACCTACGAGCAGTACTTC
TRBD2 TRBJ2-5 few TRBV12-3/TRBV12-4 CASSHLGGGSPGETQYF TGTGCCAGCAGCCACTTGGGCGGGGGGTCGCCCGGAGAGACCCAGTACTTC
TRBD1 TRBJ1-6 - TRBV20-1 CSARDRGQPDIDSPLHF TGCAGTGCTAGAGATCGGGGACAGCCAGACATTGATTCACCCCTCCACTTT
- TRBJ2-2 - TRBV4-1 CASSLRDAGNTGELFF TGCGCCAGCAGCCTCCGGGACGCGGGGAACACCGGGGAGCTGTTTTTT
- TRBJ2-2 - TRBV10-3 CASRTANTGELFF TGTGCCAGCCGGACAGCGAACACCGGGGAGCTGTTTTTT